This T cell receptor beta chain was identified during a study of OX40 agonist ivuxolimab in advanced cancers. Patients with autoimmune history or systemic immunosuppression were excluded. Regarding this clone: Its antigen is unidentified. Its ends do not fully match the called genes, so a read error is possible.

Study-level points and caveats: Fewer expanded clones were found on average in CD4+ than in CD8+ T cells.

Sequenced by immunoSEQ multiplex PCR; TCRdb stores in-frame clones only, minus some. The data show 40,000 to 50,000 clones, just over 85% seen once. This CDR3 spans 15 amino acids. CDR1 and CDR2 (germline): SSHAT, FNYEAQ (reference sequence). This clonotype was obtained from an adult with an advanced solid tumor such as melanoma, head and neck, liver or kidney cancer. This rearrangement joins TRBV7-7 to TRBJ2-7; TRBD2 matches 10 bases. The sequences come from CD4+ or CD8+ T cells sorted from blood, collected in a trial of the OX40 agonist ivuxolimab. The CDR3 sequence: CASSPGLADSYEQYF. The CDR3 DNA follows: TGTGCTAGCAGCCCCGGACTAGCGGACTCCTACGAGCAGTACTTC.